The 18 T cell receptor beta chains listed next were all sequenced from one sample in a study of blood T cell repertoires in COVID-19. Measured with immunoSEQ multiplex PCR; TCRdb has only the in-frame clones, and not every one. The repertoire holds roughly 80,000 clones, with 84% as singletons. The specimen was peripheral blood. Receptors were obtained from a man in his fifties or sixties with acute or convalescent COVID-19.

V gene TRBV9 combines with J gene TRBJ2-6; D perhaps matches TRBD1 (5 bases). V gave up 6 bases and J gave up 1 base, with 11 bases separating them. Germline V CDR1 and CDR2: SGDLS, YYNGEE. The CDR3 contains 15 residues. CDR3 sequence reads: CASNDRGSGANVLTF. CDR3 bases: TGTGCCAGCAACGATAGGGGTTCTGGGGCCAACGTCCTGACTTTC.

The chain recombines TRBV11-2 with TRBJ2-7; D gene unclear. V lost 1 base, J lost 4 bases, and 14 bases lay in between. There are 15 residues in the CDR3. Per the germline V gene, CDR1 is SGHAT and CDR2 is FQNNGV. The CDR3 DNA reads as TGTGCCAGCAGCTTAGCACCTTCTAACGTGTACGAGCAGTACTTC. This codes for CASSLAPSNVYEQYF.

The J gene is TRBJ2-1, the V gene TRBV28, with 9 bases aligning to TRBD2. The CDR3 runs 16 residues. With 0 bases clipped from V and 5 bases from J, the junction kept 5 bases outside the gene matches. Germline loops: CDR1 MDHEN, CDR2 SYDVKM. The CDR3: CASSLWKRGAHNEQFF. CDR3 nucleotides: TGTGCCAGCAGTTTATGGAAGCGGGGGGCTCACAATGAGCAGTTCTTC.

CDR3 in DNA: TGTGCCAGCAGCGCCCGGACAGGGGAAAAACTGTTTTTT. It yields the protein CASSARTGEKLFF. The chain joins TRBV9 to TRBJ1-4; 8 nucleotides agree with TRBD1. V dropped 3 bases and J dropped 8; count of bases not matched to a gene: 3. The CDR3 sequence is 13 residues long. Germline V gene lookup returns CDR1 SGDLS and CDR2 YYNGEE.

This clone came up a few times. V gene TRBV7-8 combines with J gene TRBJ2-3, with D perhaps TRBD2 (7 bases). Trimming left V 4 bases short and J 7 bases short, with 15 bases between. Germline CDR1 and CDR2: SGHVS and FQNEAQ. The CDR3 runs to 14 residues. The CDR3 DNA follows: TGTGCCAGCAGCTCCTACAGGGAGGGGAATACGCAGTATTTT. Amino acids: CASSSYREGNTQYF. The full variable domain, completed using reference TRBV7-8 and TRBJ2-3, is GAGVSQSPRYKVAKRGQDVALRCDPISGHVSLFWYQQALGQGPEFLTYFQNEAQLDKSGLPSDRFFAERPEGSVSTLKIQRTQQEDSAVYLCASSSYREGNTQYFGPGTRLTVL.

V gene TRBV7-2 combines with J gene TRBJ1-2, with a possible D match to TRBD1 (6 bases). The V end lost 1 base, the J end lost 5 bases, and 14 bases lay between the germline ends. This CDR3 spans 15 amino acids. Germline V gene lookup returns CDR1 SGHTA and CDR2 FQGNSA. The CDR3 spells CASSLVSGEGYGYTF. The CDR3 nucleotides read TGTGCCAGCAGCTTAGTATCAGGGGAGGGTTATGGCTACACCTTC.

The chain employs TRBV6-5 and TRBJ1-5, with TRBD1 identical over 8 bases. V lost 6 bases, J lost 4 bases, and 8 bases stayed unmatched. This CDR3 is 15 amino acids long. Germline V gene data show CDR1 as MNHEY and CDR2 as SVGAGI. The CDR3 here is CASSTGQVQNQPQHF. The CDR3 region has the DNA TGTGCCAGCAGCACGGGACAGGTACAGAATCAGCCCCAGCATTTT.

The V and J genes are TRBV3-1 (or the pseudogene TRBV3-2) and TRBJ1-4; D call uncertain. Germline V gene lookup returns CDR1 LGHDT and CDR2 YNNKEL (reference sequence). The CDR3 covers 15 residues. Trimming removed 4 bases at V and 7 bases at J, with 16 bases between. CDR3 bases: TGTGCCAGCAGCCGCTCGGAGGCGCGGGGTGAAAAACTGTTTTTT. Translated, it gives CASSRSEARGEKLFF.

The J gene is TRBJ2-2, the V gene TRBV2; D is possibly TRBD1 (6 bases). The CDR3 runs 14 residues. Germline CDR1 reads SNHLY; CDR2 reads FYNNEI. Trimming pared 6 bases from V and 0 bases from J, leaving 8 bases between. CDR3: CASRDRTNTGELFF. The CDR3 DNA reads TGTGCCAGCAGGGACAGAACGAACACCGGGGAGCTGTTTTTT.

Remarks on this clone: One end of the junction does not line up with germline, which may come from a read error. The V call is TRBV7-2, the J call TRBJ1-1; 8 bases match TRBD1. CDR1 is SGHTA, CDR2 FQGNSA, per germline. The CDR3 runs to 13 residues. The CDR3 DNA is TGTGCCAGCAGTATTGGGTGGACAGGGAACGTAATCTTT. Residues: CASSIGWTGNVIF.

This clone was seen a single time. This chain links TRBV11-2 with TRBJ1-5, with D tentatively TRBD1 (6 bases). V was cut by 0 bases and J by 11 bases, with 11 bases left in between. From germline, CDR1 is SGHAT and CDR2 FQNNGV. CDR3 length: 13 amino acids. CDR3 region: CASSLDPAGAQHF. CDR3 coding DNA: TGTGCCAGCAGCTTAGATCCCGCAGGGGCCCAGCATTTT.

CDR3 nucleotide sequence: TGTGCCAGCAGCTTTGTTAGAAACACTGAAGCTTTCTTT. This translates into CASSFVRNTEAFF. The rearrangement uses TRBV11-2 and TRBJ1-1; D unclear. Between the trimmed V and J ends, which lost 3 bases and 2 bases, there was a span of 7 bases. In germline, CDR1 is SGHAT, CDR2 FQNNGV. This CDR3 contains 13 residues.

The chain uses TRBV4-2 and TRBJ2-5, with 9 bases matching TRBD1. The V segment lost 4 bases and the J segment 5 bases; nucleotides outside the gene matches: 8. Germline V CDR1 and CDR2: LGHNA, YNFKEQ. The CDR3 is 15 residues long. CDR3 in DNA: TGTGCCAGCAGCCCCACAGGACAGGGGAGGGAGACCCAGTACTTC. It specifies CASSPTGQGRETQYF.

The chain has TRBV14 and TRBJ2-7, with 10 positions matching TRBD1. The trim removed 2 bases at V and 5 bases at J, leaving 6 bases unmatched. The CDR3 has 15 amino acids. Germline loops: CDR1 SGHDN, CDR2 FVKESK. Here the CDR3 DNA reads TGTGCCAGCAGCCAAACCGGGACAGGGGTCCACGAGCAGTACTTC. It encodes CASSQTGTGVHEQYF.

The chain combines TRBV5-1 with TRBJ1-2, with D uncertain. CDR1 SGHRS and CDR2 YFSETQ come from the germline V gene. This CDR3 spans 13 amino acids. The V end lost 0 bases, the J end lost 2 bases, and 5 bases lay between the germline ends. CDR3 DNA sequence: TGCGCCAGCAGCTTGGCGGGGAACTATGGCTACACCTTC. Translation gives CASSLAGNYGYTF.

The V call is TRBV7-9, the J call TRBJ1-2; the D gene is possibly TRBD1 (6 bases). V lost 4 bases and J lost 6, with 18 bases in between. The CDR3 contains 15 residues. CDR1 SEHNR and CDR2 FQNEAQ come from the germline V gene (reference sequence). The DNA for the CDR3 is TGTGCCAGCAGCTATGCCGGGGTACCAGGGGATGGCTACACCTTC. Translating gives CASSYAGVPGDGYTF.

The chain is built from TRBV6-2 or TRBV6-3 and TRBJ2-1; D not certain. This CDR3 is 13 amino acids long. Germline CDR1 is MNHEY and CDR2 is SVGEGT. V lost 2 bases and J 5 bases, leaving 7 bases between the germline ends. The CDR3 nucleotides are TGTGCCAGCAGTTACCGGAGCCACAATGAGCAGTTCTTC. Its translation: CASSYRSHNEQFF.

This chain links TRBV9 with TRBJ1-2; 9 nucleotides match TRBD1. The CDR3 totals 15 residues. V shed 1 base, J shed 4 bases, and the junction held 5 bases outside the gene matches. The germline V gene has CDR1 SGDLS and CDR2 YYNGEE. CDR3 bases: TGTGCCAGCAGCGTACGGGACAGGGAGACCTATGGCTACACCTTC. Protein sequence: CASSVRDRETYGYTF.